A single T cell receptor beta chain is shown here with its context. Antigen unknown. This sample is part of a study of CD4 T cells in relation to SARS-CoV-2 and coronaviruses. As for the study in general: TCR beta CDR3s were sequenced after approximately nine-day antigen culture of PBMCs.

This CDR3 spans 15 amino acids. Germline CDR1 SNHLY, CDR2 FYNNEI. The ends were cut back, 6 bases at V and 4 bases at J, with 15 bases in the middle. Sequencing used immunoSEQ multiplex PCR; TCRdb keeps in-frame clones, though not all of them. The table includes some 45,000 clones, more than 65% detected once. The chain couples TRBV2 to TRBJ2-2, with D possibly being TRBD2 (5 bases). Sequencing input: naive CD4+ T cells from PBMCs, cultured in vitro. Subset in this sample: naive CD4+ T cells isolated by negative enrichment. The TCR sequence derives from an adult with COVID-19. CDR3 sequence (DNA): TGTGCCAGCAGCCCCGAGGGCGCCCGCACCGGGGAGCTGTTTTTT. Its protein is CASSPEGARTGELFF.